One and the same sample provided the 25 T cell receptor beta chains below, sequenced in a study of blood T cell repertoires in COVID-19. Only in-frame clones appear in the TCRdb table, and some are missing; sequencing was by immunoSEQ multiplex PCR. This table holds some 290,000 clones, around nine tenths found once. The sequencing sample was made of peripheral blood. The receptors come from a woman aged 30 to 39 with COVID-19, enrolled during active disease.

The gene calls are TRBV11-2 and TRBJ1-2; 8 nucleotides agree with TRBD1. The CDR3 has 17 residues. Germline values: CDR1 SGHAT, CDR2 FQNNGV. Germline trimming cut 3 bases from V and 4 bases from J; bases unmatched to any gene: 13. DNA of the CDR3: TGTGCCAGCAGCTTTACCTCCTTGGGGCAGGGGGCCTATGGCTACACCTTC. Translating it yields CASSFTSLGQGAYGYTF.

The chain has TRBV28 and TRBJ1-4, with TRBD1 as a possible D gene (6 bases). The CDR3 extends over 12 amino acids. Germline assignment: CDR1 MDHEN and CDR2 SYDVKM. This chain's CDR3 is CVIRGRREKLFF. The CDR3 nucleotides are TGTGTAATCAGGGGTAGGAGGGAAAAACTGTTTTTT.

The chain couples TRBV7-9 to TRBJ1-1; the match to TRBD1 covers 8 bases. The CDR3 length is 14 residues. CDR1 is SEHNR, CDR2 FQNEAQ, per germline (reference sequence). V was pared by 5 bases and J by 10 bases, with 12 bases of the junction left unmatched. The CDR3 loop is CASSLGQGINIAFF. In nucleotides, the CDR3 is TGTGCCAGCAGCCTTGGACAGGGAATTAATATAGCTTTCTTT. The variable domain in full, completed from reference TRBV7-9 and TRBJ1-1, reads DTGVSQNPRHKITKRGQNVTFRCDPISEHNRLYWYRQTLGQGPEFLTYFQNEAQLEKSRLLSDRFSAERPKGSFSTLEIQRTEQGDSAMYLCASSLGQGINIAFFGQGTRLTVV.

The chain couples TRBV5-4 to TRBJ2-3; tentatively, D is TRBD1 (6 bases). This CDR3 is 13 amino acids long. Germline V gives CDR1 SGHNT, CDR2 YYREEE (reference sequence). The CDR3 DNA is TGTGCTGAAGGACAGCCCAGCACAGATACGCAGTATTTT. It yields the protein CAEGQPSTDTQYF. Combining the CDR3 with reference TRBV5-4 and TRBJ2-3 gives the whole variable domain ETGVTQSPTHLIKTRGQQVTLRCSSQSGHNTVSWYQQALGQGPQFIFQYYREEENGRGNFPPRFSGLQFPNYSSELNVNALELDDSALYLCAEGQPSTDTQYFGPGTRLTVL.

The rearrangement links TRBV6-5 to TRBJ1-1, with D unclear. There are 15 residues in the CDR3. Germline V CDR1 and CDR2: MNHEY, SVGAGI. Trimming took off 0 bases at V and 4 bases at J, with 12 bases between the two ends. The DNA for the CDR3 is TGTGCCAGCAGTTACTCGATCGTGAGTTTCACTGAAGCTTTCTTT. Translated, it gives CASSYSIVSFTEAFF.

The chain joins TRBV12-5 to TRBJ2-1; D perhaps matches TRBD2 (6 bases). Trimming cost V 0 bases and J 13 bases, with 10 bases left between them. This CDR3 region has 12 residues. Germline-derived CDR1 and CDR2 are LGHNT and FRNRAP. CDR3 loop: CASGLVTGDQFF. The CDR3 DNA follows: TGTGCTAGTGGTTTGGTAACGGGAGATCAGTTCTTC.

The genes are TRBV6-5 and TRBJ1-2; D call uncertain. CDR1 is MNHEY and CDR2 is SVGAGI in the germline V gene. This CDR3 is built from 13 residues. V was pared by 6 bases and J by 6 bases, with 14 bases between. In nucleotides, the CDR3 is TGTGCCAGCAGCCCCGACTCTTACGATGGCTACACCTTC. Its protein is CASSPDSYDGYTF.

The sample holds a few counts of this clone. The rearrangement links TRBV18 to TRBJ2-5; a possible D gene is TRBD1 (5 bases). Germline V CDR1 and CDR2: KGHSH, LQKENI. This CDR3 is built from 13 residues. V shed 4 bases and J shed 1 base, with 7 bases lying between them. CDR3 loop: CASSQGIQETQYF. DNA of the CDR3: TGTGCCAGCTCACAGGGGATCCAAGAGACCCAGTACTTC.

This chain links TRBV9 with TRBJ2-5; 9 bases line up with TRBD1. The CDR3 sequence is 15 residues long. Per the germline V gene, CDR1 is SGDLS and CDR2 is YYNGEE. The V segment lost 4 bases and the J segment 5 bases; nucleotides outside the gene matches: 9. The CDR3 DNA is TGTGCCAGCAGCCCCCGGGACAGGGAAGTCGAGACCCAGTACTTC. Translated: CASSPRDREVETQYF.

The chain carries TRBV5-1 and TRBJ1-1; no clear D. The CDR3 is made up of 13 amino acids. The V gene's germline CDR1 is SGHRS and CDR2 YFSETQ. V shed 7 bases and J shed 2 bases, with 12 bases lying between them. The CDR3 here is CASGQEVNTEAFF. DNA for the CDR3: TGCGCCAGCGGGCAGGAGGTAAACACTGAAGCTTTCTTT.

In this sample, this clone turned up once. CDR3 amino acids: CASSNSGSSYNEQFF. In DNA form, the CDR3 reads TGTGCCAGCAGCAATAGCGGAAGCTCCTACAATGAGCAGTTCTTC. The rearrangement uses TRBV5-5 and TRBJ2-1, with a tentative D call TRBD2 (6 bases). Germline CDR1 reads SGHKS; CDR2 reads YYEKEE (reference sequence). V lost 4 bases, J lost 0 bases, and 11 bases lay in between. The CDR3 runs 15 residues.

The V gene is TRBV4-1, the J gene TRBJ1-1; D may be TRBD1 (5 bases). Trimming took off 1 base at V and 4 bases at J, with 13 bases between the two ends. Germline CDR1 and CDR2: MGHRA and YSYEKL. CDR3 length: 15 residues. The CDR3 nucleotides read TGCGCCAGCAGCCAAGGAATGACAGCTATCACTGAAGCTTTCTTT. This translates into CASSQGMTAITEAFF.

This clone was recorded many times. The V call is TRBV27, the J call TRBJ1-5, with D unclear. The CDR3 extends over 14 amino acids. Trimming stripped 5 bases from V and 0 bases from J, with 8 bases between. CDR1 MNHEY and CDR2 SMNVEV come from the germline V gene (reference sequence). The CDR3 protein is CASSERHSNQPQHF. In DNA, the CDR3 is TGTGCCAGCAGTGAGCGGCATAGCAATCAGCCCCAGCATTTT.

The chain joins TRBV6-2 or TRBV6-3 to TRBJ1-2; 9 bases are a match to TRBD1. Germline CDR1 and CDR2: MNHEY and SVGEGT. The CDR3 covers 15 residues. V lost 2 bases to trimming and J lost 4 bases; unmatched junction nucleotides: 5. The CDR3 DNA reads as TGTGCCAGCAGTTACCCCGCGACAGGGGGCTATGGCTACACCTTC. Protein product: CASSYPATGGYGYTF.

V usage is TRBV27 and J usage is TRBJ1-2; possible D gene TRBD1, 5 bases. Trimming shortened V by 3 bases and J by 8 bases, and 19 bases separated the two germline ends. Germline lookup yields CDR1 MNHEY and CDR2 SMNVEV (reference sequence). The CDR3 extends over 15 amino acids. CDR3 protein: CASSLATPGGRGYTF. The CDR3 DNA is TGTGCCAGCAGTTTGGCAACCCCGGGGGGTCGGGGCTACACCTTC.

The genes are TRBV7-2 and TRBJ2-5, with D hard to call. This CDR3 spans 13 amino acids. Deletions cut 2 bases from V and 2 bases from J, with 6 bases between. The germline CDR1 and CDR2 sequences are SGHTA and FQGNSA. The CDR3 protein is CASSLRLQETQYF. CDR3 nucleotides: TGTGCCAGCAGCTTACGACTGCAAGAGACCCAGTACTTC.

The gene calls are TRBV28 and TRBJ2-1; 13 positions match TRBD2. After removal of 6 bases from V and 10 bases from J, the junction contained 12 bases not matched to a gene. The CDR3 loop spans 16 amino acids. CDR1 is MDHEN, CDR2 SYDVKM, per germline. In nucleotides, the CDR3 is TGTGCCAGCAGGACAGGGACGACTAGCGGGGGGCGAGAGCAGTTCTTC. It encodes CASRTGTTSGGREQFF.

The chain couples TRBV19 to TRBJ2-5; a weak D match, TRBD2 (7 bases). The CDR3 runs to 11 residues. Germline CDR1 reads LNHDA; CDR2 reads SQIVND (reference sequence). CDR3 loop: CVGGGQETQYF. CDR3 nucleotide sequence: TGTGTAGGGGGGGGGCAAGAGACCCAGTACTTC.

The rearrangement links TRBV16 to TRBJ2-6; D not resolved. CDR3 length: 15 residues. Germline assignment: CDR1 KGHSY and CDR2 FQNENV. Trimming removed 4 bases from V and 13 bases from J, with 20 bases in between. The DNA for the CDR3 is TGTGCCAGCAGCCCCCCCCTCCCGGTTTCGAGGGTCCTGACTTTC. It yields the protein CASSPPLPVSRVLTF.

This clone was recorded once. The rearrangement uses TRBV19 and TRBJ2-3; TRBD1 matches 10 bases. Germline V gives CDR1 LNHDA, CDR2 SQIVND (reference sequence). This CDR3 has 17 residues. The trim removed 5 bases at V and 2 bases at J, leaving 10 bases unmatched. CDR3 sequence: CASSPWDRGGSTDTQYF. CDR3 in DNA: TGTGCCAGTAGTCCCTGGGACAGGGGAGGATCCACAGATACGCAGTATTTT.

This clone showed up just once. The chain recombines TRBV6-5 with TRBJ2-3; a possible D gene is TRBD1 (5 bases). The CDR3 has 15 residues. V shed 6 bases and J shed 0 bases, with 13 bases lying between them. Germline CDR1 reads MNHEY; CDR2 reads SVGAGI. CDR3 residues: CASRRSGYSTDTQYF. CDR3 sequence (DNA): TGTGCCAGCAGAAGATCAGGGTACAGCACAGATACGCAGTATTTT.

The V call is TRBV6-5, the J call TRBJ1-2; no definite D call. The V gene lost 1 base and the J gene lost 8 bases, with 17 bases spanning the gap. The CDR3 runs to 15 residues. From germline, CDR1 is MNHEY and CDR2 SVGAGI. In nucleotides, the CDR3 is TGTGCCAGCAGTTACTTCGGGGAAACCGCCAGGGGCTACACCTTC. This encodes CASSYFGETARGYTF.

The chain recombines TRBV28 with TRBJ1-3; 8 bases are shared with TRBD1. J gave up 0 bases and V 6 bases, and 4 bases lay outside the gene matches. From germline, CDR1 is MDHEN and CDR2 SYDVKM. CDR3 length equals 15 residues. CDR3 protein: CASSPGQVSGNTIYF. Here the CDR3 DNA reads TGTGCCAGCAGCCCGGGACAGGTCTCTGGAAACACCATATATTTT.

The DNA of the CDR3 is TGTGCCAGCAGGCGGACAGGGGGCTTTAACACTGAAGCTTTCTTT. Its translation is CASRRTGGFNTEAFF. The genes are TRBV6-4 and TRBJ1-1, with 11 bases lining up with TRBD1. The CDR3 extends over 15 amino acids. Germline CDR1 reads MRHNA; CDR2 reads SNTAGT. The V segment lost 6 bases and the J segment 2 bases; nucleotides outside the gene matches: 5.

The chain combines TRBV5-1 with TRBJ2-3, with D perhaps TRBD1 (7 bases). With 0 bases removed from V and 5 bases from J, the gap between germline ends came to 13 bases. Germline V gene data show CDR1 as SGHRS and CDR2 as YFSETQ. CDR3 length: 15 amino acids. Here the CDR3 reads CASSLGGGGGDTQYF. The CDR3 DNA reads TGCGCCAGCAGCTTGGGTGGAGGGGGCGGAGATACGCAGTATTTT.